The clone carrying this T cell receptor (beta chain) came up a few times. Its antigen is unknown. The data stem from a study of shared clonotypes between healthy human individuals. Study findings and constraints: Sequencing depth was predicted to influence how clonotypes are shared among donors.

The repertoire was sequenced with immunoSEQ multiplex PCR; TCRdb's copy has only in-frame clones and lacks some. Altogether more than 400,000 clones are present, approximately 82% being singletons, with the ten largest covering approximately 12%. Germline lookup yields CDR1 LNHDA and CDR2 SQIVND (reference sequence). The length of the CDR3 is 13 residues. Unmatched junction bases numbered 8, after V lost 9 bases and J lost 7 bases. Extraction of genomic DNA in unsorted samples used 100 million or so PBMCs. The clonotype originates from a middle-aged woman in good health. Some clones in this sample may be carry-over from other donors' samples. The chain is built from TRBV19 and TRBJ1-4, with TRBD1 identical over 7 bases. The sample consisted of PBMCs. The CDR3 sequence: CASHRGRGEKLFF. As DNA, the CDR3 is TGTGCCAGCCACAGGGGACGCGGTGAAAAACTGTTTTTT.